The clone carrying this TCR beta chain was picked up one time. Its antigen remains unidentified. V was trimmed by 5 bases and J by 10 bases, leaving 9 bases between them. The CDR3 covers 11 residues. The germline gives CDR1 SGHTA, CDR2 FQGNSA. These data are taken from a study of cytomegalovirus exposure and HLA in healthy donors. It was with 60 Vbeta and 13 Jbeta primers that the PCR ran. Original processing methods: In a later analysis, some 80 million unique TCR beta chains included roughly 11 million shared by two or more donors. The protocol was immunoSEQ multiplex PCR, while the TCRdb copy is restricted to in-frame clones and leaves out a portion. V and J calls and clone size are as listed in that table; D and trimming were resolved from the DNA. The top ten clones hold 5% to 7.5% of a sample with 150,000 to 180,000 clones, 82% of them seen once. Study-wide results and caveats: In most subjects, TCR beta sequences reportedly gave accurate predictions of HLA-A and HLA-B alleles. In a later analysis, productive TCRs from donors in an Asian-associated ancestry cluster reportedly carried fewer N-insertions than the cohort mean. As a later analysis showed, a missense DCLRE1C variant was linked to trimming of TCR beta V- and J-genes.

This sequence joins TRBV7-2 and TRBJ2-1; D might be TRBD2 (6 bases). The sequence was collected from a woman aged 50 to 60 in good health and CMV-seropositive. The sequencing sample was made of PBMCs. CDR3: CASSRAGEQFF. Written as DNA, the CDR3 is TGTGCCAGCAGCAGGGCGGGAGAGCAGTTCTTC.